Following are 15 T cell receptor beta chains from one sample sequenced in a study of blood T cell repertoires in COVID-19. Profiled with immunoSEQ multiplex PCR; TCRdb holds only in-frame clones, not every one. Of 30,000 to 40,000 clones in the sample, about 85% were seen once. Sequenced sample: peripheral blood. The receptors here all came from a woman aged 55-70 years with active COVID-19.

The J gene is TRBJ2-1, the V gene TRBV7-9; possible D gene TRBD2, 6 bases. CDR1 and CDR2 (germline): SEHNR, FQNEAQ (reference sequence). V was pared by 4 bases and J by 7 bases, with 17 bases between. CDR3 size: 15 residues. CDR3 loop: CASSWTGSNLNEQFF. DNA for the CDR3: TGTGCCAGCAGCTGGACCGGGAGTAACTTGAATGAGCAGTTCTTC.

This chain uses TRBV6-5 with TRBJ2-5; 10 bases agree with TRBD1. Germline V gene sequence: CDR1 MNHEY, CDR2 SVGAGI. The CDR3 has 15 residues. V trimming: 5 bases; J trimming: 2 bases; junction bases outside the gene matches: 5. The DNA of the CDR3 is TGTGCCAGCAGTCAAAGACAGGGGGCTCAAGAGACCCAGTACTTC. Encoded protein: CASSQRQGAQETQYF.

J is TRBJ2-2 and V is TRBV7-9, with 9 bases identical to TRBD1. Germline CDR1 is SEHNR and CDR2 is FQNEAQ (reference sequence). The length of the CDR3 is 18 residues. The V and J ends lost 4 bases and 3 bases, in that order; junction bases with no gene match: 12. CDR3 sequence (DNA): TGTGCCAGCAGCTCACCCCGCGCGGACAGGGGTGACACCGGGGAGCTGTTTTTT. It translates to CASSSPRADRGDTGELFF.

This chain uses TRBV25-1 with TRBJ2-1; 7 nucleotides line up with TRBD2. This CDR3 spans 15 amino acids. V shed 2 bases, J shed 4 bases, and the junction held 5 bases outside the gene matches. Germline lookup yields CDR1 MGHDK and CDR2 SYGVNS. The CDR3 bases are TGTGCCAGCAGTGAAGTACTAGCGAGGTACAATGAGCAGTTCTTC. It codes for CASSEVLARYNEQFF.

The CDR3: CASSLDLSGGAHEQYF. CDR3 in DNA: TGTGCCAGCAGCTTAGACCTTAGCGGGGGGGCCCACGAGCAGTACTTC. The chain carries TRBV11-2 and TRBJ2-7; 11 nucleotides agree with TRBD2. The CDR3 runs to 16 residues. Germline V lookup: CDR1 SGHAT, CDR2 FQNNGV. V lost 0 bases, J lost 5 bases, and 6 bases stayed unmatched.

The chain combines TRBV19 with TRBJ1-5; 9 positions agree with TRBD1. The CDR3 sequence is 14 residues long. With 5 bases clipped from V and 6 bases from J, the junction kept 5 bases outside the gene matches. From germline, CDR1 is LNHDA and CDR2 SQIVND (reference sequence). The CDR3 loop is CASSYRDRVQPQHF. The CDR3 DNA reads as TGTGCCAGTAGTTACCGGGACAGGGTTCAGCCCCAGCATTTT.

The V and J genes are TRBV5-4 and TRBJ1-2; 7 nucleotides line up with TRBD1. Trimming cost V 5 bases and J 7 bases; bases outside gene matches: 14. This CDR3 contains 15 residues. The germline V gene encodes CDR1 SGHNT and CDR2 YYREEE (reference sequence). CDR3: CASRDAREGGAGYTF. CDR3 sequence (DNA): TGTGCCAGCAGGGACGCCAGAGAAGGGGGCGCTGGCTACACCTTC.

The V gene is TRBV4-1, the J gene TRBJ2-4, with TRBD2 identical over 9 bases. Trimming cost V 2 bases and J 0 bases; bases outside gene matches: 5. The length of the CDR3 is 17 residues. Germline V gene lookup returns CDR1 MGHRA and CDR2 YSYEKL. CDR3 coding DNA: TGCGCCAGCAGCCAACCGACTAGCGGAATAGCCAAAAACATTCAGTACTTC. Translation gives CASSQPTSGIAKNIQYF.

The chain recombines TRBV10-3 with TRBJ2-5; D ambiguous. Germline lookup yields CDR1 ENHRY and CDR2 SYGVKD. The length of the CDR3 is 15 residues. V dropped 0 bases and J dropped 2 bases, with 10 bases sitting between them. CDR3 DNA sequence: TGTGCCATCAGTGAGTCTAGTGCTAGACAAGAGACCCAGTACTTC. It codes for CAISESSARQETQYF.

The chain recombines TRBV18 with TRBJ2-2; 8 bases are a match to TRBD1. With V trimmed by 5 bases and J by 0 bases, 2 bases remained unmatched. Germline V CDR1 and CDR2: KGHSH, LQKENI. The CDR3 loop spans 15 amino acids. The CDR3 nucleotides read TGTGCCAGCTCATTACAGGGGGCGAACACCGGGGAGCTGTTTTTT. Amino acid sequence: CASSLQGANTGELFF.

This clone appeared a few times. The rearrangement links TRBV13 to TRBJ1-1; D uncertain. Germline loops: CDR1 PRHDT, CDR2 FYEKMQ (reference sequence). Trimming shortened V by 9 bases and J by 0 bases, and 8 bases separated the two germline ends. The CDR3 covers 12 residues. The CDR3 region is CASQTVNTEAFF. The CDR3 DNA follows: TGTGCCAGTCAGACTGTGAACACTGAAGCTTTCTTT.

Regarding this clone: Within the sample, other DNA sequences also encode this same CDR3. The chain links TRBV5-5 to TRBJ2-7; TRBD1 aligns across 9 bases. Germline values: CDR1 SGHKS, CDR2 YYEKEE (reference sequence). The trim removed 1 base at V and 3 bases at J, leaving 8 bases unmatched. The CDR3 covers 16 residues. CDR3: CASSLIGTGRDYEQYF. As DNA, the CDR3 is TGTGCCAGCAGCTTGATCGGGACAGGGAGGGACTACGAGCAGTACTTC.

The rearrangement uses TRBV10-3 and TRBJ2-1; tentative D call: TRBD2 (6 bases). The CDR3 length is 15 residues. Germline lookup yields CDR1 ENHRY and CDR2 SYGVKD. V lost 2 bases and J lost 3, with 11 bases in between. CDR3 DNA sequence: TGTGCCATCAGTGAGGGCGGGGCAAGCTACAATGAGCAGTTCTTC. Its translation: CAISEGGASYNEQFF.

The gene calls are TRBV5-1 and TRBJ1-1; maybe TRBD1 (5 bases). The length of the CDR3 is 14 residues. Germline values: CDR1 SGHRS, CDR2 YFSETQ. V lost 1 base and J 7 bases, leaving 14 bases between the germline ends. CDR3 nucleotide sequence: TGCGCCAGCAGCTTGTGGGAGAACGGGGGTGAAGCTTTCTTT. It is translated as CASSLWENGGEAFF. The whole variable domain, remainder taken from reference TRBV5-1 and TRBJ1-1, is KAGVTQTPRYLIKTRGQQVTLSCSPISGHRSVSWYQQTPGQGLQFLFEYFSETQRNKGNFPGRFSGRQFSNSRSEMNVSTLELGDSALYLCASSLWENGGEAFFGQGTRLTVV.

The rearrangement uses TRBV19 and TRBJ1-5, with TRBD1 identical over 9 bases. This CDR3 region has 13 residues. Germline-derived CDR1 and CDR2 are LNHDA and SQIVND (reference sequence). V gave up 5 bases and J gave up 5 bases; unmatched junction bases: 1. The CDR3 DNA follows: TGTGCCAGTAGTCGGGACAGGGATCAGCCCCAGCATTTT. This translates into CASSRDRDQPQHF.